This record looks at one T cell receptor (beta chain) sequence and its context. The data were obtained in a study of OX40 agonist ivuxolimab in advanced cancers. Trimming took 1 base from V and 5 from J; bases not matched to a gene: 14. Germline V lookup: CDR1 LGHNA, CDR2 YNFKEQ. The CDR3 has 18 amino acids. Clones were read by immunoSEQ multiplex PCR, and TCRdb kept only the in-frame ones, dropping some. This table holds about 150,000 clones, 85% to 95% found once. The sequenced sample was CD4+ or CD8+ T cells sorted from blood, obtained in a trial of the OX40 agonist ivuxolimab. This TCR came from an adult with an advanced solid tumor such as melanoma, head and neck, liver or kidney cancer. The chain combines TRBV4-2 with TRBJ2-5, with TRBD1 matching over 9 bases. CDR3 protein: CASSQAGGHGTGRETQYF. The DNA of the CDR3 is TGTGCCAGCAGCCAAGCCGGAGGGCATGGGACAGGGAGGGAGACCCAGTACTTC.